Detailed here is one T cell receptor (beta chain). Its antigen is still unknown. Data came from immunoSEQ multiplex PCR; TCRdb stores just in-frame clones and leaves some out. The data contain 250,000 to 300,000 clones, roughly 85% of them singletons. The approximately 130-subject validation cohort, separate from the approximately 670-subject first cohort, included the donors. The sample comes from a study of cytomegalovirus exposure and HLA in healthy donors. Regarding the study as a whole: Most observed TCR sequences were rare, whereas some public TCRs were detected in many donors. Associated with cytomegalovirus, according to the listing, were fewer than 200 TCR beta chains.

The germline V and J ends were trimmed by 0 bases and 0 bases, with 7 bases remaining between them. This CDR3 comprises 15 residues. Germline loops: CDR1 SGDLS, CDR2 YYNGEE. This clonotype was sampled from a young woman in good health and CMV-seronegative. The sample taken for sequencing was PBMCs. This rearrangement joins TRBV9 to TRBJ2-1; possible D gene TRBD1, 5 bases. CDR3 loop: CASSVETGSYNEQFF. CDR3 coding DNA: TGTGCCAGCAGCGTAGAAACAGGCTCCTACAATGAGCAGTTCTTC.